These 5 T cell receptor beta chains came from one sample sequenced in a study of neurological immune-mediated disorders. TCRdb re-called the 5' RACE reads with MiXCR, one entry per CDR3 protein. In the table there are roughly 76,000 distinct CDR3 sequences, around an eighth of which are singletons. Sequenced sample: PBMCs. The receptor set was obtained from a woman in her forties or fifties in good health.

This rearrangement joins TRBV28 to TRBJ1-2; TRBD1 matches 7 bases. V lost 5 bases to trimming and J lost 8 bases; unmatched junction nucleotides: 5. This CDR3 spans 12 amino acids. Germline loops: CDR1 MDHEN, CDR2 SYDVKM. CDR3 amino acids: CASSTSGGGYTF. The CDR3 DNA reads as TGTGCCAGCAGTACCTCAGGGGGAGGCTACACCTTC.

A remark on this clonotype: The CDR3 ends on some other residue instead of the conserved phenylalanine or tryptophan, so this is likely a read error. The chain couples TRBV5-1 to TRBJ1-2; D is uncertain. This CDR3 comprises 14 residues. Trimming cost V 0 bases and J 3 bases, with 9 bases left between them. CDR1 is SGHRS and CDR2 is YFSETQ in the germline V gene. The CDR3 region is CASSLGARDYGYTY. CDR3 in DNA: TGCGCCAGCAGCTTGGGGGCCCGGGACTATGGCTACACCTAC.

This clonotype was seen at least ten times. The chain joins TRBV5-1 to TRBJ2-5; TRBD1 matches at 9 bases. CDR1 SGHRS and CDR2 YFSETQ come from the germline V gene. There are 16 residues in the CDR3. With 4 bases clipped from V and 5 bases from J, the junction kept 12 bases outside the gene matches. CDR3 coding DNA: TGCGCCAGCAGCCCCTCCGTGACAGGACAGGGGGAGACCCAGTACTTC. This sequence encodes CASSPSVTGQGETQYF.

The table lists this clonotype with many counts. V and J are TRBV7-9 and TRBJ2-3; D is unresolved. The length of the CDR3 is 12 residues. Trimming left V 6 bases short and J 0 bases short, with 4 bases between. The V gene's germline CDR1 is SEHNR and CDR2 FQNEAQ (reference sequence). CDR3 DNA sequence: TGTGCCAGCAGACAGAGCACAGATACGCAGTATTTT. Amino acid sequence: CASRQSTDTQYF.

This clonotype was recorded at least ten times. J is TRBJ2-3 and V is TRBV5-1, with 12 bases matching TRBD2. V lost 7 bases to trimming and J lost 5 bases; unmatched junction nucleotides: 8. The CDR3 spans 15 residues. Germline V lookup: CDR1 SGHRS, CDR2 YFSETQ. The CDR3 reads CASRRLAGAGDTQYF. The DNA of the CDR3 is TGCGCCAGCCGCCGACTAGCGGGGGCGGGAGATACGCAGTATTTT.